The following is a TCR beta chain sequence with its context. The table lists this clonotype with a count of one. No cognate antigen has been identified for it. No clone much larger than this one lies a single base away; base qualities are absent. Weak support is all one read offers. The CDR3 runs 16 residues from the cysteine to the phenylalanine. Only CDR3 DNA is held: 48 bases, read in frame from base 1. For CDR1 and CDR2, the germline V gene lists MGHRA and YSYEKL. Deletion took 4 bases off V and 7 bases off J, with a span of 23 bases between the germline ends. High-throughput TCR beta sequencing profiled peripheral blood CD8+ and CD4+ T cells from healthy donors, Susac syndrome patients and multiple sclerosis patients. The multiple sclerosis controls were treatment-naive patients whose relapsing-remitting disease, either stable or active, fulfilled the revised McDonald criteria. Bulk CD8+ and CD4+ T cells were purified magnetically by negative isolation, whereas CD8+ TEMRA cells were enriched by FACS. Blood was drawn into EDTA tubes, processed within 24 hours, and PBMCs were isolated by density gradient centrifugation. PBMCs intended for TCR sequencing were cryopreserved in liquid nitrogen and were subsequently thawed in a 37 degrees C water bath. The sorted or isolated CD4+, CD8+ and CD8+ TEMRA cells reached a purity of at least 90%.

This entry comes from a study of CD8 T cells in Susac syndrome (dated by TCRdb to between 2018 and 2020). Background on the whole study: Repertoire sequencing was used to test whether CD8+ T cell activation and differentiation in Susac syndrome was antigen driven.

Study-level results and caveats: The number of individuals in the TCR sequencing and HLA analysis was acknowledged as relatively small.

RNA was extracted with the RNeasy kit and roughly 0.45 to 1 ug was reverse transcribed using random hexamers. TCR beta CDR3 regions were amplified with the immunoSEQ multiplex PCR assay covering 54 Vbeta and 13 Jbeta segments. Bias from PCR amplification was corrected by using a synthetic template baseline for primer optimization and for computational correction. In the original analysis: Reads were annotated to V, D and J genes per IMGT and analyzed with immunoSEQ Analyzer, keeping only productive sequences. To calculate clonality, Shannon entropy was normalized by log2 of the number of productive unique sequences and then subtracted from one. Public and private clones were assessed among the 100 most prevalent clones of each patient and control. Susac-specific clones were defined as absent from healthy and MS cohorts, some 1,000 published viral clones and other ImmuneACCESS disease sequences. TCRdb reran the public reads through fastp at Q25 and MiXCR, keeping productive beta chains. Records with the same CDR3 protein are collapsed into one entry carrying the most frequent genes and DNA. TCRdb's processing, not the authors', yielded these V and J calls. Recorded for this sample are about 200,000 distinct CDR3 sequences; about 95% of them occurred a single time. Together, the top ten hold 0.093% of the sample.

This receptor was identified in a human donor with multiple sclerosis. The V and J genes are TRBV4-1 and TRBJ2-7; the D match is possibly TRBD1 or TRBD2, with 6 bases aligned in each. The sequencing sample was made of CD4+ T cells from PBMCs. The nucleotide sequence reads TGCGCCAGCAGCCTACTGTTTTCGGGGCAGGGGAGGGAGCAGTACTTC. It specifies CASSLLFSGQGREQYF.